The 20 T cell receptor beta chains given below trace back to one sample, sequenced in a study of T-cell memory formation after mild COVID-19 listed by TCRdb under 2021. The library relied on 5' RACE. The reads were generated on an Illumina NovaSeq 6000. TCRdb trimmed public reads at Q25 via fastp, called clones via MiXCR and kept in-frame beta chains. Rows are combined by CDR3 protein, so each entry shows the most common genes and DNA. Across this sample there are some 68,000 distinct CDR3 sequences, with approximately 16% seen only once. Roughly a third of the sample is taken by the ten largest. The sequenced material came from PBMCs or a T cell subset sorted from them (not recorded which). The receptor set was obtained from an adult woman who had mild COVID-19 (a few samples of this study predate the infection). The sample titles of this study are shuffled in the database, so cell type and time point are left out; the donor was told from shared clones.

This chain links TRBV11-2 with TRBJ1-1, with D hard to call. The V gene lost 0 bases and the J gene lost 7 bases, with 9 bases spanning the gap. Germline V CDR1 and CDR2: SGHAT, FQNNGV. The CDR3 loop spans 13 amino acids. Written as DNA, the CDR3 is TGTGCCAGCAGCTTAGATCTACCCTTTGAAGCTTTCTTT. It yields the protein CASSLDLPFEAFF.

The genes are TRBV7-9 and TRBJ2-5, with 7 bases lining up with TRBD1. Germline trimming cut 4 bases from V and 4 bases from J; bases unmatched to any gene: 6. Germline V gene sequence: CDR1 SEHNR, CDR2 FQNEAQ (reference sequence). This CDR3 is 14 amino acids long. The CDR3 DNA sequence: TGTGCCAGCAGCTATCGGGACAGTCCAGAGACCCAGTACTTC. Its protein product is CASSYRDSPETQYF.

The rearrangement links TRBV7-9 to TRBJ2-1, with a possible D match to TRBD2 (5 bases). Trimming cost V 4 bases and J 5 bases, with 12 bases left between them. The CDR3 loop spans 14 amino acids. CDR1 SEHNR and CDR2 FQNEAQ come from the germline V gene (reference sequence). The DNA for the CDR3 is TGTGCCAGCAGCTCTAGCTCAAGGCACAATGAGCAGTTCTTC. Amino acid sequence: CASSSSSRHNEQFF. Filled out from reference TRBV7-9 and TRBJ2-1, the complete variable domain reads DTGVSQNPRHKITKRGQNVTFRCDPISEHNRLYWYRQTLGQGPEFLTYFQNEAQLEKSRLLSDRFSAERPKGSFSTLEIQRTEQGDSAMYLCASSSSSRHNEQFFGPGTRLTVL.

The sample holds a few counts of this clonotype. The chain employs TRBV6-6 and TRBJ2-7, with a possible D match to TRBD1 (6 bases). The V gene lost 0 bases and the J gene lost 2 bases, with 14 bases spanning the gap. The germline V gene has CDR1 MNHNY and CDR2 SVGAGI (reference sequence). The CDR3 has 16 amino acids. The DNA for the CDR3 is TGTGCCAGCAGTTACTCACCCTCAGGGGCCACCTACGAGCAGTACTTC. Protein: CASSYSPSGATYEQYF.

The J gene is TRBJ1-2, the V gene TRBV4-3; 7 nucleotides agree with TRBD1. The CDR3 is 16 amino acids. Germline CDR1 is LGHNA and CDR2 is YSLEER. Unmatched junction bases numbered 12, after V lost 4 bases and J lost 4 bases. CDR3 bases: TGCGCCAGCAGCCCCAACTATCCGACAGGGACCTATGGCTACACCTTC. Encoded protein: CASSPNYPTGTYGYTF.

In this sample, this clonotype turned up a few times. This chain uses TRBV6-6 with TRBJ1-1, with D possibly matching TRBD1 (5 bases). Germline lookup yields CDR1 MNHNY and CDR2 SVGAGI (reference sequence). V gave up 6 bases and J gave up 4 bases, with 24 bases separating them. The CDR3 is 17 amino acids. In DNA, the CDR3 is TGTGCCAGCAGAGGTGATGTGCTTCCGGGACTTTTCACTGAAGCTTTCTTT. This sequence encodes CASRGDVLPGLFTEAFF.

This rearrangement joins TRBV7-9 to TRBJ2-7; no clear D gene. V was pared by 1 base and J by 5 bases, with 12 bases between. This CDR3 is built from 14 residues. Germline-derived CDR1 and CDR2 are SEHNR and FQNEAQ (reference sequence). The CDR3 DNA reads as TGTGCCAGCAGCTTAGTTCCCCACCATCACGAGCAGTACTTC. This gives the protein CASSLVPHHHEQYF.

This clonotype was counted only a few times. The CDR3 DNA reads as TGTGCCAGCAGTCGGACAGTCGATGACTATGGCTACACCTTC. Translating gives CASSRTVDDYGYTF. The chain is built from TRBV27 and TRBJ1-2, with D perhaps TRBD1 (6 bases). The germline V gene encodes CDR1 MNHEY and CDR2 SMNVEV (reference sequence). The CDR3 spans 14 residues. V lost 5 bases and J 3 bases, leaving 13 bases between the germline ends.

This chain joins TRBV15 and TRBJ2-3, with TRBD2 as a possible D gene (6 bases). This CDR3 contains 14 residues. Germline V lookup: CDR1 LNHNV, CDR2 YYDKDF (reference sequence). V was pared by 6 bases and J by 3 bases, with 13 bases between. CDR3 sequence reads: CATSQGGTTDTQYF. CDR3 DNA sequence: TGTGCCACCAGTCAGGGAGGAACGACAGATACGCAGTATTTT.

V usage is TRBV6-5 and J usage is TRBJ1-2; the D is unclear. V gave up 5 bases and J gave up 8 bases, with 15 bases separating them. Germline V gives CDR1 MNHEY, CDR2 SVGAGI. This CDR3 comprises 13 residues. The DNA of the CDR3 is TGTGCCAGCAGTCTCCAGCCCGCGGGAGGCTACACCTTC. Amino acids: CASSLQPAGGYTF.

The chain carries TRBV4-3 and TRBJ1-2; tentatively, D is TRBD1 (5 bases). This CDR3 contains 15 residues. Trimming cost V 4 bases and J 7 bases, with 19 bases left between them. Germline values: CDR1 LGHNA, CDR2 YSLEER. CDR3 loop: CASSLNEGRVGGYTF. The CDR3, as DNA: TGCGCCAGCAGCCTGAACGAGGGCAGGGTGGGTGGCTACACCTTC.

This chain uses TRBV7-8 with TRBJ2-5; D may correspond to TRBD1 or TRBD2 (5 bases each). Trimming shortened V by 1 base and J by 3 bases, and 12 bases separated the two germline ends. This CDR3 spans 15 amino acids. Germline CDR1 and CDR2: SGHVS and FQNEAQ. CDR3 nucleotides: TGTGCCAGCAGCTTAGTTGCAGGGACCGAAGAGACCCAGTACTTC. This translates into CASSLVAGTEETQYF.

This clonotype was found a few times. The chain couples TRBV9 to TRBJ1-2; D ambiguous. V was shortened by 0 bases and J by 7 bases, with 13 bases between the two germline ends. Germline CDR1 is SGDLS and CDR2 is YYNGEE. This CDR3 spans 14 amino acids. The CDR3 DNA follows: TGTGCCAGCAGCGTAGAGGGTTTTTTCTCTGGCTACACCTTC. Protein sequence: CASSVEGFFSGYTF.

This clonotype was counted a few times. This chain links TRBV5-1 with TRBJ2-7, with 12 bases fitting TRBD2. Per the germline V gene, CDR1 is SGHRS and CDR2 is YFSETQ. Losses at the gene ends were 0 bases for V and 5 bases for J; bases not matched to a gene: 6. This CDR3 has 16 residues. In nucleotides, the CDR3 is TGCGCCAGCAGCTTGGAGCTAGCGGGAGGGCCGGACGAGCAGTACTTC. This sequence encodes CASSLELAGGPDEQYF.

The rearrangement joins TRBV7-6 to TRBJ2-1; D remains unclear. The V and J ends lost 2 bases and 5 bases respectively, with 13 bases between them. CDR1 and CDR2 from the germline V gene are SGHVS and FNYEAQ. CDR3 length: 15 residues. CDR3 sequence: CASSLSGSGNNEQFF. Here the CDR3 DNA reads TGTGCCAGCAGCTTATCCGGGTCCGGTAACAATGAGCAGTTCTTC. Based on the CDR3 plus reference TRBV7-6 and TRBJ2-1, the full variable domain is GAGVSQSPRYKVTKRGQDVALRCDPISGHVSLYWYRQALGQGPEFLTYFNYEAQQDKSGLPNDRFSAERPEGSISTLTIQRTEQRDSAMYRCASSLSGSGNNEQFFGPGTRLTVL.

In its sample, this clonotype was seen a few times. This sequence joins TRBV9 and TRBJ2-1; D may match TRBD1 or TRBD2 (5 bases each). Germline V gives CDR1 SGDLS, CDR2 YYNGEE. The CDR3 totals 17 residues. Trimming pared 2 bases from V and 5 bases from J, leaving 20 bases between. Here the CDR3 reads CASSVGDLPITNNEQFF. The DNA for the CDR3 is TGTGCCAGCAGCGTCGGGGACCTCCCAATAACAAACAATGAGCAGTTCTTC.

This clonotype turned up a few times. The chain is built from TRBV5-6 and TRBJ2-3, with 7 bases aligning to TRBD2. Looked up from germline, CDR1 is SGHDT and CDR2 is YYEEEE. CDR3 size: 15 residues. V gave up 2 bases and J gave up 3 bases; unmatched junction bases: 6. DNA for the CDR3: TGTGCCAGCAGCTTATTGGCGGGAGATACAGATACGCAGTATTTT. This encodes CASSLLAGDTDTQYF.

The J gene is TRBJ2-1, the V gene TRBV15, with 7 bases aligning to TRBD2. CDR1 is LNHNV, CDR2 YYDKDF, per germline (reference sequence). V shed 0 bases and J 9 bases; nucleotides not matched to a gene: 8. The length of the CDR3 is 15 residues. The DNA of the CDR3 is TGTGCCACCAGCAGAGATCATCCAGGACTAGGTGAGCAGTTCTTC. This sequence encodes CATSRDHPGLGEQFF.

This clonotype was counted many times. The chain has TRBV12-3 or TRBV12-4 and TRBJ2-4, with D possibly TRBD1 on 6 matching bases. There are 19 residues in the CDR3. V gave up 6 bases and J gave up 2 bases, with 26 bases separating them. The CDR3 region is CASSNLGDTEGGTKNIQYF. The CDR3 DNA sequence: TGTGCCAGCAGCAATCTGGGGGACACCGAGGGTGGAACCAAAAACATTCAGTACTTC.

This clonotype appeared a few times. The rearrangement joins TRBV5-1 to TRBJ1-1; 9 nucleotides align to TRBD1. The germline CDR1 and CDR2 sequences are SGHRS and YFSETQ. This CDR3 spans 14 amino acids. V shed 3 bases, J shed 5 bases, and the junction held 5 bases outside the gene matches. The CDR3 region has the DNA TGCGCCAGCAGCTCGGGGACAGGGAGAACTGAAGCTTTCTTT. It yields the protein CASSSGTGRTEAFF.